Sequencing of this T cell receptor beta chain was carried out in a study of blood T cells in healthy people across ages. To note about this clonotype: What it binds is unknown.

Germline lookup yields CDR1 SGHTA and CDR2 FQGNSA. The CDR3 covers 15 residues. It was with a sample-barcoded 5' primer and a J-beta primer mix that a second PCR of roughly 7 to 12 cycles was run. Each CDR3 protein is one row after TCRdb ran MiXCR on the 5' RACE reads. The sample records some 1.5 million distinct CDR3 sequences, 40% to 45% being singletons. General study points: In older individuals, TCR beta diversity per million T cells was lower, falling roughly linearly with age. Estimated diversity across one million T cells was deemed an underestimate. TCR beta diversity was tightly associated with the proportion of naive T cells.

The gene calls are TRBV7-2 and TRBJ2-1; 9 bases align to TRBD1. TRBJ2-7 matches the DNA end more closely, so the J call is doubtful. This sequence originates from a woman in her late teens or twenties in good health. Sample: blood. The CDR3, as DNA: TGTGCCAGCAGCGGCCGGGACAGGGCCTACAATGAGCAGTACTTC. Protein: CASSGRDRAYNEQYF.